This T cell receptor (beta chain) was sequenced for a study of shared clonotypes between healthy human individuals (dated by TCRdb to about 2020). Study-level background: A couple of women and a few men aged 18 to 49 years were included in the cohort. To increase sequencing depth and limit assay-specific biases, different laboratories used diverse techniques to prepare libraries and sequence TCR repertoires. Blood TCR repertoires of a handful of healthy adults were deeply sequenced to estimate repertoire size and the extent of clonotype sharing between individuals. Leukapheresis yielded between about 0.94 and 8.9 billion PBMCs per donor. Overall results and qualifications from the work: The small number of donors limited the genetic and exposure-history diversity represented. Sampling was limited to blood, and TCR repertoires in tissue likely differ from TCR repertoires in blood. Based on pairwise subsampling, the degree of clonotype sharing among donors was expected to be affected by sequencing depth.

Using the deep immunoSEQ assay, multiplex PCR amplified TCR CDR3 regions from genomic DNA. Genomic DNA extracted from each cell subset was distributed evenly over all wells of several immunoSEQ 96-well plates, and each plate served as one replicate. For unsorted PBMC, each replicate PCR was loaded with about 270 ng genomic DNA, equivalent to approximately 33,000 T cell genomes. Ten immunoSEQ deep assay plates were used to sequence unsorted PBMC genomic DNA. Purified libraries were quantified with a Qubit 3.0 fluorometer, sized on a Bioanalyzer 2100, and re-quantified with the KAPA Library Quantification kit. Each immunoSEQ 96-well plate was sequenced on its own single-read 150-cycle Illumina NextSeq 550 flow cell. In the original analysis: Because the immunoSEQ output held only junctional sequences and lacked quality scores, the filtering could not match the filtering applied to full-length reads. Sequences were annotated with PyIR, a Python wrapper for IgBLAST v1.9, and V/J genes and CDR3 were assigned using IMGT germline references. Reads with weak V/J assignments (E-value above 1e-6), missing CDR3, stop codons, out-of-frame junctions, or ambiguous translated residues were removed. A V3J clonotype was defined by an identical inferred V gene, J gene, and CDR3 amino acid sequence. Percentage overlap between repertoires was computed as shared unique clonotypes divided by the size of the smaller repertoire. RTK rarefaction, the Chao1 estimator, and Recon v2.1 estimates of unobserved clonotypes were used to assess repertoire richness. TCRdb took this table from immuneACCESS and kept in-frame rearrangements with V and J called. Such tables lack part of the clones; where checked against another copy, unresolved V genes explain under half of the gap, and the rest is unexplained. That table is the source of V, J and clone size, and D and trimming were worked out from the DNA. The table for this sample lists about 490,000 clones; around four fifths of them were counted only once. The biggest ten clones account for around 12% of the sample.

Donors were healthy HIV-negative adults with no recently reported acute infections or vaccinations. Every donor was a Caucasian adult living in Nashville, Tennessee, USA. For unsorted samples, tens of millions of PBMCs were counted, and genomic DNA was extracted using the QIAamp DNA Blood Mini kit. After blood collection by leukapheresis, PBMCs were isolated using Ficoll-Histopaque density gradient centrifugation and then cryopreserved in the vapor phase of liquid nitrogen. Comments on this clone: What antigen it recognizes has not been identified. No base qualities exist here, and no much larger clone lies one base off it.

Compared with germline, V lacks 3 bases and J lacks 7 bases; bases without a gene match: 7. From the cysteine up to the phenylalanine, the CDR3 has a length of 15 residues. The DNA shown is the 45-base CDR3, in frame from base 1. From the germline V gene, CDR1 is SGDLS and CDR2 is YYNGEE. The origin of this receptor is a woman between 40 and 50 years old in good health. Some clones in this sample may be carry-over from other donors' samples. The V and J genes are TRBV9 and TRBJ2-1; 10 junctional bases match TRBD2. Source material: PBMCs. Here the CDR3 is given as CASSGPGLAINEQFF. DNA sequence: TGTGCCAGCAGCGGACCGGGACTAGCGATAAATGAGCAGTTCTTC.